Reported below is one T cell receptor beta chain. Its antigen remains unknown. Data came from immunoSEQ multiplex PCR; TCRdb stores just in-frame clones and leaves some out. The data show roughly 2,500,000 clones, approximately 93% seen once. The sample comes from a study of shared clonotypes between healthy human individuals. Study-wide results and limits: Clonotype sharing levels among donors were expected to vary with sequencing depth.

The donors, all of them Caucasian adults, lived in Nashville, Tennessee. V gave up 6 bases and J gave up 3 bases; unmatched junction bases: 11. The germline gives CDR1 SQVTM, CDR2 ANQGSEA. The CDR3 consists of 15 residues. This chain joins TRBV29-1 and TRBJ2-1; 7 positions agree with TRBD2. Sequencing input: naive CD4+ T cells from PBMCs. The subset was: CD45RA+ positively selected. This receptor was identified in a man younger than 30 in good health. Some clones in this sample may be carry-over from other donors' samples. Written as DNA, the CDR3 is TGCAGCGTGGACTACCTAGCGGACCACTACAATGAGCAGTTCTTC. Translating it yields CSVDYLADHYNEQFF.